Listed below are T cell receptor beta chains from one sample, sequenced in a study of human T cells and chemical hapten exposure. From the RACE reads, TCRdb called clonotypes with MiXCR, one entry per CDR3 protein. The repertoire holds some 250,000 distinct CDR3 sequences, with approximately 7.5% as singletons. This material consisted of whole blood, taken in connection with sensitization to the hapten diphenylcyclopropenone (DPC). Receptors originate from a man between 18 and 29 years old with alopecia areata. Some clones in this sample may be carry-over from other donors' samples. The CDR3 runs from the conserved cysteine through the conserved F or W. The D gene is left open where the match is weak. Clone size is shown for a subset of rows, as once, few, many or a class of expanded clone.

v_gene: TRBV28
d_gene: -
abundance: many
j_gene: TRBJ2-1
CDR3nt: TGTGCCAGCAGTCCCACAGGGTTCGAGCAGTTCTTC
CDR3aa: CASSPTGFEQFF

v_gene: TRBV7-3
d_gene: -
abundance: few
j_gene: TRBJ2-3
CDR3nt: TGTGCCAGCAGCTCGGCCCGGGACGGTTCCACAGATACGCAGTATTTT
CDR3aa: CASSSARDGSTDTQYF

v_gene: TRBV6-2/TRBV6-3
d_gene: -
abundance: few
j_gene: TRBJ1-6
CDR3nt: TGTGCCAGCAGTACCACAGGCCGGGCGGACTTCGGTTCACCCCTCCACTTT
CDR3aa: CASSTTGRADFGSPLHF

v_gene: TRBV5-1
d_gene: -
abundance: many
j_gene: TRBJ1-5
CDR3nt: TGCGCCAGCAGCCCCGGACTCGGTCAGCCCCAGCATTTT
CDR3aa: CASSPGLGQPQHF

v_gene: TRBV4-1
d_gene: -
abundance: -
j_gene: TRBJ2-2
CDR3nt: TGCGCCAGCAGCCAAGAGTCGGACAATCTCGCCAGGTCCGGGGAGCTGTTTTTT
CDR3aa: CASSQESDNLARSGELFF

v_gene: TRBV14
d_gene: -
abundance: -
j_gene: TRBJ2-7
CDR3nt: TGTGCCAGCAGCCAACGTCGGACGGGCGGCTACGAGCAGTACTTC
CDR3aa: CASSQRRTGGYEQYF

v_gene: TRBV4-1
d_gene: -
abundance: few
j_gene: TRBJ2-1
CDR3nt: TGCGCCAGCAGCCAAGAGCCGGAGGCCCCCTACAATGAGCAGTTCTTC
CDR3aa: CASSQEPEAPYNEQFF

v_gene: TRBV6-5
d_gene: -
abundance: many
j_gene: TRBJ2-4
CDR3nt: TGTGCCAGCAGTTACTCTAGAGGGGTCAAAGCCAAAAACATTCAGTACTTC
CDR3aa: CASSYSRGVKAKNIQYF

v_gene: TRBV14
d_gene: TRBD1
abundance: few
j_gene: TRBJ2-3
CDR3nt: TGTGCCAGCAGCCAAGCCTGGACAGGCCGTCTTAGGGATCCAGATACGCAGTATTTT
CDR3aa: CASSQAWTGRLRDPDTQYF

v_gene: TRBV5-5
d_gene: TRBD2
abundance: few
j_gene: TRBJ2-3
CDR3nt: TGTGCCAGCAGCTTGGATAGCGGGGGGGCCGTTTGGACAGATACGCAGTATTTT
CDR3aa: CASSLDSGGAVWTDTQYF

v_gene: TRBV29-1
d_gene: TRBD1
abundance: few
j_gene: TRBJ1-2
CDR3nt: TGCAGCGCCCAGGGGGGGGCTAACTATGGCTACACCTTC
CDR3aa: CSAQGGANYGYTF

v_gene: TRBV14
d_gene: TRBD1
abundance: many
j_gene: TRBJ1-6
CDR3nt: TGTGCCAGCAGCCGGGGACAGGGGGGTTCACCCCTCCACTTT
CDR3aa: CASSRGQGGSPLHF

v_gene: TRBV12-3/TRBV12-4
d_gene: -
abundance: many
j_gene: TRBJ1-1
CDR3nt: TGTGCCAGCAGTTTATATCGGGGGAACACTGAAGCTTTCTTT
CDR3aa: CASSLYRGNTEAFF

v_gene: TRBV5-8
d_gene: -
abundance: few
j_gene: TRBJ1-5
CDR3nt: TGTGCCAGCAGCTTGGTGGCCGTTGGGGGCGCCCAAGGAAGTTTCCAGCATTTT
CDR3aa: CASSLVAVGGAQGSFQHF

v_gene: TRBV27
d_gene: -
abundance: -
j_gene: TRBJ2-7
CDR3nt: TGTGCCAGCAGTTTATCGGGAGCGATGGGGCCAGCTCAGTTTTCGGACGAGCAGTACTTC
CDR3aa: CASSLSGAMGPAQFSDEQYF

v_gene: TRBV3-1
d_gene: TRBD1
abundance: -
j_gene: TRBJ2-1
CDR3nt: TGTGCCAGCAGCCTTCGACAGGGGGTGGGTTACAATGAGCAGTTCTTC
CDR3aa: CASSLRQGVGYNEQFF

v_gene: TRBV7-9
d_gene: -
abundance: -
j_gene: TRBJ1-2
CDR3nt: TGTGCCAGCAGCTCAATTAACAGGGTAGGCGGCTACACCTTC
CDR3aa: CASSSINRVGGYTF

v_gene: TRBV12-3/TRBV12-4
d_gene: TRBD1
abundance: few
j_gene: TRBJ2-1
CDR3nt: TGTGCCAGCAGTTTCCAGCGGTCAGGGGGTGAGCAGTTCTTC
CDR3aa: CASSFQRSGGEQFF

v_gene: TRBV4-3
d_gene: -
abundance: -
j_gene: TRBJ1-4
CDR3nt: TGCGCCAGCAGCCAAGATTTTCAGGGGCCAGGGGAAAAACTGTTTTTT
CDR3aa: CASSQDFQGPGEKLFF

v_gene: TRBV20-1
d_gene: -
abundance: few
j_gene: TRBJ2-5
CDR3nt: TGCAGTGCTAGAAAATCGGACCCTCTACGGCGGGGGCGTCGGGAGACCCAGTACTTC
CDR3aa: CSARKSDPLRRGRRETQYF

v_gene: TRBV6-4
d_gene: -
abundance: -
j_gene: TRBJ2-3
CDR3nt: TGTGCCAGCAGTGACGGGGACGTTAGCACAGATACGCAGTATTTT
CDR3aa: CASSDGDVSTDTQYF

v_gene: TRBV6-2/TRBV6-3
d_gene: -
abundance: -
j_gene: TRBJ1-1
CDR3nt: TGTGCCAGCAGTCGACCCCCCCCCGGTGAAGCTTTCTTT
CDR3aa: CASSRPPPGEAFF